The entry that follows covers one T cell receptor beta chain sequence. The sample belongs to a study of blood T cell repertoires in COVID-19. Overall study: Samples came from the United States, Italy and Spain, spanning acute and convalescent COVID-19. The cDNA or gDNA used as material had been derived from T cells, B-cell-depleted T cells, or PBMCs.

Germline V gene data show CDR1 as LNHDA and CDR2 as SQIVND (reference sequence). V shed 5 bases and J shed 7 bases, with 19 bases lying between them. The CDR3 is 15 residues long. As handled by the study authors: Amplification of reference gene primers was used by the study to estimate nucleated cell counts. The table came from immunoSEQ multiplex PCR; TCRdb's copy has only in-frame clones and leaves some out. V, J and clone size are taken as reported in that table, and D and trimming were inferred from the DNA itself. The sample holds about 110,000 clones, roughly 81% seen once. The sample consisted of peripheral blood. The clonotype originates from a man between 40 and 49 years old with acute or convalescent COVID-19. The V call is TRBV19, the J call TRBJ2-3; D perhaps matches TRBD2 (6 bases). In DNA form, the CDR3 reads TGTGCCAGTAGTCCCACCCAGGGACTCCTTTATACGCAGTATTTT. This codes for CASSPTQGLLYTQYF.